Below are 5 T cell receptor beta chains sequenced from a single sample in a study of blood T cell repertoires in COVID-19. Clones were read by immunoSEQ multiplex PCR, and TCRdb kept only the in-frame ones, dropping some. Of some 280,000 clones listed, about nine tenths are singletons. Sequencing used peripheral blood. These receptors were collected from a woman aged 25 to 45 with active or convalescent COVID-19.

The rearrangement links TRBV6-4 to TRBJ1-1; 7 positions match TRBD1. There are 14 residues in the CDR3. Trimming at V came to 5 bases and at J to 1 base, leaving 4 bases not matched to a gene. The germline V gene encodes CDR1 MRHNA and CDR2 SNTAGT. The chain's CDR3 is CASSPGQKNTEAFF. CDR3 DNA: TGTGCCAGCAGTCCGGGACAGAAGAACACTGAAGCTTTCTTT.

The rearrangement links TRBV6-2 or TRBV6-3 to TRBJ1-6, with a possible D match to TRBD1 (6 bases). The germline V and J ends were trimmed by 6 bases and 13 bases, with 19 bases remaining between them. Germline V gene data show CDR1 as MNHEY and CDR2 as SVGEGT. The CDR3 runs to 14 residues. CDR3 nucleotide sequence: TGTGCCAGCAGCCTCACGGACAGAAAGGGCCCCCTCCACTTT. It is translated as CASSLTDRKGPLHF.

The V and J genes are TRBV5-4 and TRBJ2-7, with D tentatively TRBD2 (6 bases). CDR1 SGHNT and CDR2 YYREEE come from the germline V gene (reference sequence). Between the trimmed V and J ends, which lost 4 bases and 6 bases, there was a span of 17 bases. The CDR3 loop spans 14 amino acids. The CDR3 sequence is CASSRGNKGLEQYF. CDR3 nucleotide sequence: TGTGCCAGCAGCCGGGGGAACAAGGGACTCGAGCAGTACTTC. Supplemented by reference TRBV5-4 and TRBJ2-7, the full variable domain reads ETGVTQSPTHLIKTRGQQVTLRCSSQSGHNTVSWYQQALGQGPQFIFQYYREEENGRGNFPPRFSGLQFPNYSSELNVNALELDDSALYLCASSRGNKGLEQYFGPGTRLTVT.

CDR3 sequence (DNA): TGTGCCAGCAGCCCCCTAGCGGGGGGTAGTGAGCAGTTCTTC. It yields the protein CASSPLAGGSEQFF. V gene TRBV3-1 (or the pseudogene TRBV3-2) combines with J gene TRBJ2-1; 11 positions match TRBD2. Germline assignment: CDR1 LGHDT and CDR2 YNNKEL (reference sequence). This CDR3 comprises 14 residues. V shed 4 bases and J 9 bases; nucleotides not matched to a gene: 5.

The rearrangement uses TRBV6-2 or TRBV6-3 and TRBJ1-5; 8 nucleotides line up with TRBD1. The V gene's germline CDR1 is MNHEY and CDR2 SVGEGT. Germline trimming cut 0 bases from V and 0 bases from J; bases unmatched to any gene: 10. This CDR3 is 19 amino acids long. CDR3 nucleotides: TGTGCCAGCAGTTACTCCCGGACAGGGATCGCACTTAGCAATCAGCCCCAGCATTTT. Translating gives CASSYSRTGIALSNQPQHF.